This entry describes one TCR beta chain. Libraries were prepared by immunoSEQ multiplex PCR; TCRdb keeps only in-frame clonotypes and omits some of them. In the table there are 260,000 or so clones, under 90% of which are singletons. This sample is drawn from a study of blood T cell repertoires in COVID-19. On the study more broadly: Some COVID-19 samples were acute and others convalescent; all came from the United States, Italy and Spain.

Two negative PCRs, clearance, or symptom resolution characterized the recovered Cohort 3 donors. The CDR3 consists of 16 residues. The V gene end was trimmed by 11 bases and the J gene end by 9 bases; junction bases not matched to a gene: 17. Germline CDR1 SNHLY, CDR2 FYNNEI. The chain uses TRBV2 and TRBJ2-1; 12 positions match TRBD2. This clonotype was obtained from a man between 18 and 35 years old who had recovered from COVID-19. The sequenced sample consisted of PBMCs or T cells enriched from blood (not recorded which). The CDR3 reads CAAPKLGTSGSGEQFF. CDR3 nucleotide sequence: TGTGCCGCACCCAAATTAGGGACTAGCGGGTCTGGTGAGCAGTTCTTC.